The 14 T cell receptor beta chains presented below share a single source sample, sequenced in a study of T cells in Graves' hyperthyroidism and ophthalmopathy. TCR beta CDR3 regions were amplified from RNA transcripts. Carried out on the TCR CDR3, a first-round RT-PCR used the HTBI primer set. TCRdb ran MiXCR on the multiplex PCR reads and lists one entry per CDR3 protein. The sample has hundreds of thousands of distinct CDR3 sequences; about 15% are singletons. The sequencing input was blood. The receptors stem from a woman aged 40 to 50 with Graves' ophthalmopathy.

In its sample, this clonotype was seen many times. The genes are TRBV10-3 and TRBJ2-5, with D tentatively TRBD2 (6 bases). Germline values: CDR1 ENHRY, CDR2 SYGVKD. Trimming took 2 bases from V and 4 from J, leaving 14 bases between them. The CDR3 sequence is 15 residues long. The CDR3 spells CAISENMQGGETQYF. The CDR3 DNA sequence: TGTGCCATCAGTGAGAATATGCAGGGAGGAGAGACCCAGTACTTC.

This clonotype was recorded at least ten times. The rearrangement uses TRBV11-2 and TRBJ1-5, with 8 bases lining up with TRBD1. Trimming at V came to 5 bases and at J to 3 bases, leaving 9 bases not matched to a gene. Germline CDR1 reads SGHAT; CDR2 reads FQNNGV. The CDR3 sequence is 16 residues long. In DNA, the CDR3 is TGTGCCAGCAGCAAGTTAGGGCAGGGGGCCAATCAGCCCCAGCATTTT. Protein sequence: CASSKLGQGANQPQHF.

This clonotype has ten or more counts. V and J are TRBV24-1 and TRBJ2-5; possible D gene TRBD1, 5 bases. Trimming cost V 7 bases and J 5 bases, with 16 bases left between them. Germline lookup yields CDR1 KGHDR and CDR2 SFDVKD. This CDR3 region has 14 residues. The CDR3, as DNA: TGTGCCACCAGCAATCATCAGGGTTTGGAGACCCAGTACTTC. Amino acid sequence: CATSNHQGLETQYF.

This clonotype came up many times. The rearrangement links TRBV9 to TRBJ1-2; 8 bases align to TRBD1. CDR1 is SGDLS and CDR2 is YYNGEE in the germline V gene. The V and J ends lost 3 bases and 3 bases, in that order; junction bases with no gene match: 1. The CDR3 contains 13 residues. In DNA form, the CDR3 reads TGTGCCAGCAGCGCAGGGGGCGACTATGGCTACACCTTC. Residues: CASSAGGDYGYTF.

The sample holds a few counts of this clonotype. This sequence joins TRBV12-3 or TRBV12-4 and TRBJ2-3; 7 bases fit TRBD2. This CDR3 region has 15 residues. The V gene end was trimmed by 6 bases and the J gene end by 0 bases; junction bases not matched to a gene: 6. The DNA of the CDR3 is TGTGCCAGCAGCATAGCTAGCGGTAGCACAGATACGCAGTATTTT. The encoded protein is CASSIASGSTDTQYF.

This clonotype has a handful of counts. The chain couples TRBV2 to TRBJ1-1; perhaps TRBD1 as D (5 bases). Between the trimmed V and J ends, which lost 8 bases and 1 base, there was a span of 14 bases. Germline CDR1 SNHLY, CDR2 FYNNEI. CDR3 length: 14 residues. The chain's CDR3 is CASGTGTGNTEAFF. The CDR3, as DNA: TGTGCCAGCGGGACCGGCACGGGGAACACTGAAGCTTTCTTT.

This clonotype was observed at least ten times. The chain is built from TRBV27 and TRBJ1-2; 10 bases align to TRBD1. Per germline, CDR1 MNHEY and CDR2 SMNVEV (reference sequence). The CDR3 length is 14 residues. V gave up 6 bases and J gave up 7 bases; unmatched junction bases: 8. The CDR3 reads CASSPMGQGSGYTF. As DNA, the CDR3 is TGTGCCAGCAGCCCCATGGGACAGGGGAGTGGCTACACCTTC.

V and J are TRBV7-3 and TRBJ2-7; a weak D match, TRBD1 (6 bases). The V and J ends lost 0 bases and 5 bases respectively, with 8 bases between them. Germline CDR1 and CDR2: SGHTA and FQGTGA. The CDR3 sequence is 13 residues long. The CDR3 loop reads CASSLTDRHEQYF. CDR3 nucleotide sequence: TGTGCCAGCAGCTTAACGGACAGACACGAGCAGTACTTC.

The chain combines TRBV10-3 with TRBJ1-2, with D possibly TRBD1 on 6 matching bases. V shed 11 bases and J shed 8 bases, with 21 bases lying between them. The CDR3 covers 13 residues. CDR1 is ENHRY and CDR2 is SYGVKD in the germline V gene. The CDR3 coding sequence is TGTGCCGTCCGGACAGAGACTGTTCGGGGCTACACCTTC. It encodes CAVRTETVRGYTF.

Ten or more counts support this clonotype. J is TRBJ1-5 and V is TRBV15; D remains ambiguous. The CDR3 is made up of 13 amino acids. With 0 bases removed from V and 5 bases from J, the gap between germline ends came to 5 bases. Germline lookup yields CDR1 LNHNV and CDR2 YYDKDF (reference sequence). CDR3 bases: TGTGCCACCAGCAGAGATTCGTATCAGCCCCAGCATTTT. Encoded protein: CATSRDSYQPQHF.

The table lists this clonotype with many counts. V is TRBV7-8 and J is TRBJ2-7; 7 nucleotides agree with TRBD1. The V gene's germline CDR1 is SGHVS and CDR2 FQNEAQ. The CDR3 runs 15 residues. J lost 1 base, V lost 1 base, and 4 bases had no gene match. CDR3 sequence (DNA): TGTGCCAGCAGCTTAGTAGGGGGCGCGTCCTACGAGCAGTACTTC. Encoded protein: CASSLVGGASYEQYF.

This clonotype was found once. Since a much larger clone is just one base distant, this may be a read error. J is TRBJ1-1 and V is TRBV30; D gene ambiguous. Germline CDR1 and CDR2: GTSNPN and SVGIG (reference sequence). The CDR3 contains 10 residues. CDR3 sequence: CAGQYTGAFF. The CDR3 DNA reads TGTGCCGGCCAGTACACTGGAGCTTTCTTT.

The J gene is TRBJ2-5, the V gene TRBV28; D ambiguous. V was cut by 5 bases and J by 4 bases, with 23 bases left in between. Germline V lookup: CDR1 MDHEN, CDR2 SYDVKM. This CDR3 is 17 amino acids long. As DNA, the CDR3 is TGTGCCAGCAGTCCGATACGCACACAAGGGATGAGAGAGACCCAGTACTTC. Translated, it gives CASSPIRTQGMRETQYF.

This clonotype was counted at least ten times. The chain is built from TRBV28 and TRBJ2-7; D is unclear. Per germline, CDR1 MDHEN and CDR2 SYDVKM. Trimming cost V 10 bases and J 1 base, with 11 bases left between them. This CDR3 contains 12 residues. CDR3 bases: TGTGCCACCGGGTCCCCTTCCTACGAGCAGTACTTC. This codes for CATGSPSYEQYF.